This TCR beta chain was profiled in a study of cytomegalovirus exposure and HLA in healthy donors. General observations from the study: V- and J-gene trimming in TCR beta was tied to a missense DCLRE1C variant by an analysis performed later. Earlier results showed most TCR beta V segments being productive about 87% or about 30% of the time.

In regard to this clone: Its matching antigen is unknown.

Looked up from germline, CDR1 is KGHSH and CDR2 is LQKENI. Trimming cost V 0 bases and J 8 bases, with 20 bases left between them. The length of the CDR3 is 17 residues. The PCR was carried out with 60 Vbeta primers and 13 Jbeta primers. Clones were sequenced by immunoSEQ multiplex PCR, and TCRdb holds only the in-frame ones, with some missing. The table lists roughly 180,000 clones, about 75% of them singletons. Sequenced sample: PBMCs. The V and J genes are TRBV18 and TRBJ2-1; D is perhaps TRBD2 (6 bases). The origin of this receptor is a woman in her forties in good health and CMV-seropositive. The CDR3 spells CASSPPVIADTRDEQFF. The CDR3 DNA sequence: TGTGCCAGCTCACCACCCGTGATAGCGGATACAAGAGATGAGCAGTTCTTC.